This T cell receptor (beta chain) was sequenced in a study of vaccination and CD4 T cells after COVID-19. The overall study: The study drew post-COVID samples a median around 92 days after diagnosis (range 35 to 161).

This clonotype appeared a few times. The antigen is not known. CD4+ T cells that had been cultured provided DNA sequenced with the Oncomine TCR Beta short-read assay. TCRdb independently ran MiXCR on the PCR reads; one entry per CDR3 protein. This table holds about 20,000 distinct CDR3 sequences, just under 55% found once. CDR3 size: 15 residues. Germline V lookup: CDR1 MNHEY, CDR2 SVGAGI. V lost 0 bases and J lost 1, with 9 bases in between. Treatment indicated: approximately 9-day PBMC culture with coronavirus spike peptide pools or control peptides (ViraFEST assay). What was sequenced was CD4+ T cells from blood, cultured in vitro. The TCR comes from a human donor who had recovered from COVID-19. The chain uses TRBV6-5 and TRBJ1-1; D is unresolved. CDR3 residues: CASSYSTAGNTEAFF. CDR3 DNA sequence: TGTGCCAGCAGTTACTCTACGGCAGGGAACACTGAAGCTTTCTTT.